The clone carrying this T cell receptor beta chain was seen ten or more times. HTBI primers from iRepertoire and Arm-PCR of CDR3 regions yielded the TCR beta libraries. One entry per CDR3 protein, called by TCRdb with MiXCR from the multiplex PCR reads. The sample yields 450,000 to 650,000 distinct CDR3 sequences, roughly 15% seen once. The junction had 7 bases not matched to a gene; V was cut back by 6 bases and J by 0 bases. The CDR3 spans 14 residues. Germline values: CDR1 SQVTM, CDR2 ANQGSEA. The sample originates from a study of regulatory T cells in long-lasting Graves disease. Regarding time point: newly diagnosed GD, antithyroid drugs for less than 3 months. The authors made the TCR library using RNA they extracted from PBMCs. This same sample was also part of a study on T cells in Graves' hyperthyroidism and ophthalmopathy.

This sequence joins TRBV29-1 and TRBJ1-1; 7 bases agree with TRBD1. The TCR sequence derives from a woman aged 40-60 years with Graves disease. The sample here was peripheral blood mononuclear cells (PBMCs), taken at new diagnosis, from a patient treated with antithyroid drugs. CDR3 sequence reads: CSVIQGFMNTEAFF. Here the CDR3 DNA reads TGCAGCGTAATACAGGGGTTCATGAACACTGAAGCTTTCTTT.